The T cell receptor (beta chain) under discussion was sequenced for a study of cytomegalovirus exposure and HLA in healthy donors. Donors were drawn from the roughly 130-subject validation cohort, separate from the roughly 670-subject first cohort. V gave up 4 bases and J gave up 2 bases, with 21 bases separating them. CDR3 length equals 18 residues. Germline V lookup: CDR1 MNHEY, CDR2 SMNVEV (reference sequence). Measured with immunoSEQ multiplex PCR; TCRdb has only the in-frame clones, and not every one. The sample contains more than 200,000 clones, roughly 88% of which appear only once. Regarding this clone: Its antigen is unknown.

Study outcomes and limitations: A few chains linked to CMV were shown in vitro to be specific for CMV antigens. 164 TCR beta chains were listed as cytomegalovirus-associated. Most TCR sequences proved rare, with some public TCRs found in many donors.

The clonotype originates from a woman in her twenties or thirties in good health and CMV-seronegative. The genes are TRBV27 and TRBJ2-1; perhaps TRBD1 as D (5 bases). Sequencing was performed on PBMCs. The CDR3, as DNA: TGTGCCAGCAGTTCCCCCGGGCTGTCAGGGCAAACCTACAATGAGCAGTTCTTC. Amino acids: CASSSPGLSGQTYNEQFF.